This TCR beta chain was sequenced for a study of cytomegalovirus exposure and HLA in healthy donors. Study-wide results and caveats: Later genetic work tied a missense DCLRE1C variant to beta-chain V and J trimming.

The CDR3 extends over 16 amino acids. V lost 1 base to trimming and J lost 6 bases; unmatched junction nucleotides: 6. In germline, CDR1 is MNHEY, CDR2 SVGAGI. A word on this clone: Its antigen is undetermined.

PCR amplification relied on 60 Vbeta primers (plus 13 Jbeta primers). Using immunoSEQ multiplex PCR, the repertoire was profiled, and TCRdb retains in-frame clones only, with some absent. The table lists under 75,000 clones, more than 80% of them singletons, with approximately 1.9% in the top ten. Input material: PBMCs. The chain joins TRBV6-5 to TRBJ1-4, with 9 bases matching TRBD1. The receptor was derived from a young woman in good health and CMV-seronegative. CDR3 bases: TGTGCCAGCAGTTACTGGGGACAGGGTGAGGATGAAAAACTGTTTTTT. Protein product: CASSYWGQGEDEKLFF.